A single count supports the clone carrying this T cell receptor beta chain. The target antigen is unknown. This entry comes from a study of blood T cells in healthy people across ages. Looked up from germline, CDR1 is SEHNR and CDR2 is FQNEAQ (reference sequence). The J segment lost 11 bases and the V segment lost 1 base, leaving 18 bases of the junction unmatched. This CDR3 has 17 residues. Alongside a J-beta primer mix, a sample-barcoded 5' primer served in a second PCR lasting roughly 7 to 12 cycles. Every sample gave at least 3 million paired-end reads containing CDR3. A single record per CDR3 protein comes from TCRdb applying MiXCR to the 5' RACE reads. Here the sample spans hundreds of thousands of distinct CDR3 sequences, 52% being singletons. Broader study findings: Older age went with lower TCR beta diversity per million T cells, in a roughly linear way. Both naive CD4+ cell counts and diversity were greater in long-lived donors than in aged donors.

Every sample gave at least 5 micrograms of total RNA when it was extracted. The V and J genes are TRBV7-9 and TRBJ2-5, with 8 bases aligning to TRBD2. The sequenced material came from blood. This sequence was found in a woman of 80 years or more in good health. CDR3 nucleotide sequence: TGTGCCAGCAGCTTAGACCCCGGGGGGGCCTCAGGGTATGAGCAGTACTTC. Protein sequence: CASSLDPGGASGYEQYF.